This TCR beta chain was profiled in a study of blood T cells in healthy people across ages. Germline V CDR1 and CDR2: MDHEN, SYDVKM. This CDR3 contains 15 residues. V lost 3 bases and J lost 6; bases outside the gene matches: 10. A sample-barcoded 5' primer and a J-beta primer mix were used in a second PCR of roughly 7 to 11 cycles. MiXCR, run by TCRdb on the 5' RACE reads, gives a single entry per CDR3 protein. The table has around 780,000 distinct CDR3 sequences, 25% to 30% seen once. These data also formed part of another study, on T cells of mothers and their children. Per that study: The authors identified no persistent microchimeric T cell clones.

Sequenced input: blood. This TCR derives from a boy between 10 and 17 years old in good health. V is TRBV28 and J is TRBJ1-2, with 7 bases fitting TRBD1. The CDR3 protein is CASSLARGISNGYTF. CDR3 sequence (DNA): TGTGCCAGCAGTTTGGCCAGGGGGATTAGTAATGGCTACACCTTC.